This record covers a single TCR beta chain. Amplification of TCR beta CDR3 regions used RNA transcripts. HTBI primers served in a first-round RT-PCR, which a second-round multiplex PCR followed. TCRdb reprocessed the multiplex PCR reads with MiXCR, giving one entry per CDR3 protein. This sample carries about 640,000 distinct CDR3 sequences, 35% to 50% of them seen once, and the ten largest clones take more than 3%. Ophthalmopathy cases showed moderate-to-severe activity, scoring CAS ≥3 and NOSPECS ≥4, with duration under 3 months. This CDR3 has 16 amino acids. Germline CDR1 WSHSY, CDR2 SAAADI. The trim removed 3 bases at V and 5 bases at J, leaving 12 bases unmatched. This entry is derived from a study of Graves' ophthalmopathy and Graves' hyperthyroidism.

The specimen was peripheral blood. This chain joins TRBV10-2 and TRBJ2-5, with TRBD1 matching 7 bases. This TCR came from an adult man with Graves' ophthalmopathy. The CDR3 reads CASSERTGGKRETQYF. CDR3 DNA: TGCGCCAGCAGTGAACGGACAGGTGGTAAGAGGGAGACCCAGTACTTC.